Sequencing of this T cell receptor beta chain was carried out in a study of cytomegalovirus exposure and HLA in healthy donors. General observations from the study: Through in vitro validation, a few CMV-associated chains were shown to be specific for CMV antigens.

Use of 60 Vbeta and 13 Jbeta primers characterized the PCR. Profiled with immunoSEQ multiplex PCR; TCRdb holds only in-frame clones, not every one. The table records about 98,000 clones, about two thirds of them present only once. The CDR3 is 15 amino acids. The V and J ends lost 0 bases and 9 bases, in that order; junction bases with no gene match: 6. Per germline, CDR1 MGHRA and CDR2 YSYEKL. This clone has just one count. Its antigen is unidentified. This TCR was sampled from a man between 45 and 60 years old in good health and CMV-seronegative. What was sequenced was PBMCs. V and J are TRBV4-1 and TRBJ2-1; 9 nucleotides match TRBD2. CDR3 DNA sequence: TGCGCCAGCAGCCAAGAAGTAGCGGGGGTACGTGAGCAGTTCTTC. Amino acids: CASSQEVAGVREQFF.